Listed here are 20 T cell receptor beta chains from one sample, sequenced in a study of post-analysis software for immune sequencing data (dated by TCRdb to 2013 to 2016). General findings and caveats noted by the study authors: Several TRBV segments, including TRBV5-6, TRBV5-1 and TRBV20-1, were significantly more frequent in patients than controls.

Their recognized antigens are unknown. Libraries came from PCR. Sequencing took place on an Illumina HiSeq 2500. To reduce PCR and sequencing biases, unique molecular identifiers were incorporated into the TCR beta cDNA libraries. TCRdb reprocessed the public reads (quality trimming at Q25 with fastp, clone calling with MiXCR) and kept in-frame beta chains. Entries that share a CDR3 protein sequence are merged under the most common genes and DNA. The sample profile shows 750,000 to 950,000 distinct CDR3 sequences; around 45% of them were found once. The ten top clones hold approximately 4.4% of the sample. The specimen was blood. Every receptor here comes from a girl aged 10 to 17 with multiple sclerosis.

The chain joins TRBV4-2 to TRBJ2-3; TRBD1 is a possible D gene (5 bases). This CDR3 has 14 residues. Trimming left V 0 bases short and J 8 bases short, with 12 bases between. CDR1 and CDR2 from the germline V gene are LGHNA and YNFKEQ. The CDR3 DNA sequence: TGTGCCAGCAGCCAAGACAGGGTGGCAGCTACGCAGTATTTT. Translated, it gives CASSQDRVAATQYF.

The V gene is TRBV12-5, the J gene TRBJ2-1, with 7 bases matching TRBD2. V lost 3 bases to trimming and J lost 10 bases; unmatched junction nucleotides: 9. The CDR3 contains 14 residues. The germline gives CDR1 LGHNT, CDR2 FRNRAP. The CDR3 nucleotides are TGTGCTAGTGGTTTCGGAAGCGGGATACCCGAGCAGTTCTTC. It translates to CASGFGSGIPEQFF.

The chain employs TRBV5-6 and TRBJ2-1, with D perhaps matching TRBD1 (6 bases). The DNA end favors TRBJ2-7, so the J call may be wrong. This CDR3 is built from 14 residues. CDR1 and CDR2 from the germline V gene are SGHDT and YYEEEE. The CDR3: CASSLGPGAGEQYF. The CDR3 bases are TGTGCCAGCAGCTTGGGGCCAGGGGCTGGGGAGCAGTACTTC.

CDR3 sequence (DNA): TGCGCCAGCAGCCAAGATATCAGTGAGCAGTTCTTC. This sequence encodes CASSQDISEQFF. V usage is TRBV4-1 and J usage is TRBJ2-1; D is unresolved. Germline CDR1 is MGHRA and CDR2 is YSYEKL. The CDR3 runs 12 residues. Trimming took off 0 bases at V and 9 bases at J, with 6 bases between the two ends.

This clonotype was counted a few times. The chain employs TRBV9 and TRBJ2-1; a weak D match, TRBD2 (5 bases). V lost 0 bases, J lost 9 bases, and 10 bases lay in between. The V gene's germline CDR1 is SGDLS and CDR2 YYNGEE. This CDR3 spans 13 amino acids. The DNA for the CDR3 is TGTGCCAGCAGCGTAGACCTAGCTCCTGAGCAGTTCTTC. Translating it yields CASSVDLAPEQFF.

V and J are TRBV10-3 and TRBJ2-7; no reliable D call. Germline loops: CDR1 ENHRY, CDR2 SYGVKD. V was clipped by 4 bases and J by 0 bases, with 16 bases between them. This CDR3 has 16 amino acids. The CDR3 here is CAISAYGSTSSYEQYF. In nucleotides, the CDR3 is TGTGCCATCAGTGCCTACGGAAGCACGAGCTCCTACGAGCAGTACTTC.

This clonotype appeared a few times. The CDR3 bases are TGCAGTGCTAGAGATTTAACCTATGGCTACACCTTC. Its translation is CSARDLTYGYTF. The chain carries TRBV20-1 and TRBJ1-2; D remains ambiguous. The V end was cut by 0 bases, the J end by 4 bases, with 6 bases between. The CDR3 sequence is 12 residues long. Germline CDR1 and CDR2: DFQATT and SNEGSKA (reference sequence).

This clonotype has ten or more counts. V is TRBV7-2 and J is TRBJ2-3; 7 nucleotides align to TRBD2. The CDR3 has 15 amino acids. CDR1 SGHTA and CDR2 FQGNSA come from the germline V gene. V lost 1 base and J lost 5; bases outside the gene matches: 6. The CDR3 coding sequence is TGTGCCAGCAGCTTAGGGGCGGGAGTCTTAGATACGCAGTATTTT. It is translated as CASSLGAGVLDTQYF.

The chain uses TRBV7-6 and TRBJ1-1; tentatively, D is TRBD1 (6 bases). V was trimmed by 1 base and J by 0 bases, leaving 12 bases between them. The length of the CDR3 is 16 residues. The germline gives CDR1 SGHVS, CDR2 FNYEAQ. The CDR3 here is CASSLGWGHLNTEAFF. CDR3 nucleotides: TGTGCCAGCAGCTTAGGGTGGGGACACCTGAACACTGAAGCTTTCTTT.

This clonotype appeared a few times. This chain links TRBV5-1 with TRBJ2-3, with a weak D call TRBD2 (6 bases). The CDR3 loop spans 18 amino acids. In germline, CDR1 is SGHRS, CDR2 YFSETQ. Trimming pared 3 bases from V and 4 bases from J, leaving 24 bases between. The CDR3 DNA reads TGCGCCAGCAGCTCCCACTTATCTCTCGGGGGTAAGGCAGATACGCAGTATTTT. Translation gives CASSSHLSLGGKADTQYF.

This chain joins TRBV3-1 and TRBJ2-5; a possible D gene is TRBD1 (7 bases). CDR1 and CDR2 (germline): LGHDT, YNNKEL (reference sequence). Trimming took off 8 bases at V and 4 bases at J, with 14 bases between the two ends. The length of the CDR3 is 13 residues. CDR3 sequence (DNA): TGTGCCAGCGGGGGGACAGTAGGAGAGACCCAGTACTTC. Translating gives CASGGTVGETQYF.

In this sample, this clonotype turned up once. The genes are TRBV7-9 and TRBJ2-3; 8 bases fit TRBD2. Germline CDR1 reads SEHNR; CDR2 reads FQNEAQ (reference sequence). V lost 4 bases to trimming and J lost 5 bases; unmatched junction nucleotides: 11. The CDR3 spans 16 residues. The CDR3 loop reads CASSSPSAGVEDTQYF. The CDR3 DNA is TGTGCCAGCAGCTCGCCATCAGCGGGAGTGGAAGATACGCAGTATTTT.

The V call is TRBV3-1, the J call TRBJ2-5, with 14 nucleotides matching TRBD2. V lost 4 bases, J lost 5 bases, and 9 bases stayed unmatched. The CDR3 loop spans 17 amino acids. The germline V gene encodes CDR1 LGHDT and CDR2 YNNKEL (reference sequence). The CDR3 reads CASSPRGTSGSGETQYF. The CDR3 DNA follows: TGTGCCAGCAGCCCTAGAGGGACTAGCGGGAGTGGGGAGACCCAGTACTTC.

The rearrangement uses TRBV27 and TRBJ2-4, with a tentative D call TRBD1 (7 bases). V lost 1 base, J lost 7 bases, and 26 bases lay in between. Per the germline V gene, CDR1 is MNHEY and CDR2 is SMNVEV (reference sequence). The CDR3 contains 19 residues. CDR3 bases: TGTGCCAGCAGTTTATATGGTAGTTCGACAGGGCGGGGTGGGAACATTCAGTACTTC. Translation: CASSLYGSSTGRGGNIQYF.

In this sample, this clonotype turned up a few times. The rearrangement links TRBV11-2 to TRBJ2-1; TRBD2 agrees at 8 bases. With V trimmed by 5 bases and J by 8 bases, 14 bases remained unmatched. Germline values: CDR1 SGHAT, CDR2 FQNNGV. The CDR3 covers 16 residues. CDR3 sequence (DNA): TGTGCCAGCAGCCTGCGTCCAGCGGGAGTTGTCTATGAGCAGTTCTTC. This translates into CASSLRPAGVVYEQFF.

This chain connects TRBV20-1 to TRBJ1-1, with D perhaps matching TRBD1 (5 bases). V was cut by 4 bases and J by 4 bases, with 10 bases left in between. Germline CDR1 is DFQATT and CDR2 is SNEGSKA (reference sequence). This CDR3 is 12 amino acids long. The CDR3 reads CSAKAGPTEAFF. The CDR3 DNA reads as TGCAGTGCTAAAGCGGGGCCCACTGAAGCTTTCTTT.

CDR3 sequence reads: CSASSGSTSAGYEQYF. Written as DNA, the CDR3 is TGCAGTGCTAGCTCGGGTTCTACTAGCGCCGGCTACGAGCAGTACTTC. The genes are TRBV20-1 and TRBJ2-7, with 7 bases fitting TRBD2. Looked up from germline, CDR1 is DFQATT and CDR2 is SNEGSKA (reference sequence). V shed 3 bases and J 3 bases; nucleotides not matched to a gene: 14. This CDR3 has 16 amino acids.

This clonotype was seen only a few times. The V call is TRBV7-8, the J call TRBJ2-5; TRBD2 might be the D (6 bases). Trimming took 5 bases from V and 5 from J, leaving 15 bases between them. CDR3 length equals 14 residues. Germline CDR1 and CDR2: SGHVS and FQNEAQ. The CDR3 nucleotides read TGTGCCAGCAGCCCAAGACTAGTAGGGGAGACCCAGTACTTC. This codes for CASSPRLVGETQYF.

This clonotype has a count of ten or more. The rearrangement uses TRBV20-1 and TRBJ2-3; D remains unclear. The CDR3 sequence is 12 residues long. CDR1 is DFQATT, CDR2 SNEGSKA, per germline (reference sequence). With 3 bases removed from V and 0 bases from J, the gap between germline ends came to 4 bases. CDR3 in amino acids: CSARPSTDTQYF. Written as DNA, the CDR3 is TGCAGTGCTAGGCCTAGCACAGATACGCAGTATTTT.

This rearrangement joins TRBV12-3 or TRBV12-4 to TRBJ2-3; 9 nucleotides line up with TRBD2. V was pared by 0 bases and J by 4 bases, with 17 bases of the junction left unmatched. This CDR3 has 20 amino acids. CDR3 nucleotide sequence: TGTGCCAGCAGTTTAGCCCGGGGACTAGCAGGAGTTTTGGGAGCAGATACGCAGTATTTT. Its translation is CASSLARGLAGVLGADTQYF.